This T cell receptor beta chain was found in a study of technical replicates of blood from a few donors. V lost 0 bases, J lost 2 bases, and 2 bases stayed unmatched. The CDR3 totals 15 residues. From germline, CDR1 is SGHRS and CDR2 YFSETQ. Sequenced by immunoSEQ multiplex PCR; TCRdb stores in-frame clones only, minus some. This table has 85,000 to 100,000 clones, around 94% appearing once. The receptor was derived from a human donor in good health. The chain combines TRBV5-1 with TRBJ2-7; 10 bases map to TRBD1. The sequencing input was T cells isolated from PBMCs. CDR3 bases: TGCGCCAGCAGCTTGGGACAGGGGGCCACCTACGAGCAGTACTTC. It specifies CASSLGQGATYEQYF.